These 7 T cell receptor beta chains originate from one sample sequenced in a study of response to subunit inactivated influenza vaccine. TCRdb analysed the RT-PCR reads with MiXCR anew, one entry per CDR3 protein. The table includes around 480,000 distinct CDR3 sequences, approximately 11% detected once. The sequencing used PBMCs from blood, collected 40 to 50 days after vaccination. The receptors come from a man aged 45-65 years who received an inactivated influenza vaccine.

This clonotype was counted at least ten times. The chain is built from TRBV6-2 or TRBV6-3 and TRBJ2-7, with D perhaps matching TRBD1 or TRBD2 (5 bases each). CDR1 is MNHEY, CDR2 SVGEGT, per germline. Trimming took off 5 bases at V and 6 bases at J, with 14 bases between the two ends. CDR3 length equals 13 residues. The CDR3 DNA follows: TGTGCCAGCAGTCGACGAGGGCAGGGCGAGCAGTACTTC. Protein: CASSRRGQGEQYF.

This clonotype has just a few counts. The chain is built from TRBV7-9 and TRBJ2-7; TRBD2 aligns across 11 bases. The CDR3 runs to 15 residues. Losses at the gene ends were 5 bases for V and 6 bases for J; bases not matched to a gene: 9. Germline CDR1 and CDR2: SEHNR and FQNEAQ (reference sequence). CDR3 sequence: CASSGTSGPRGEQYF. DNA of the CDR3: TGTGCCAGCAGCGGGACTAGCGGCCCCAGGGGCGAGCAGTACTTC.

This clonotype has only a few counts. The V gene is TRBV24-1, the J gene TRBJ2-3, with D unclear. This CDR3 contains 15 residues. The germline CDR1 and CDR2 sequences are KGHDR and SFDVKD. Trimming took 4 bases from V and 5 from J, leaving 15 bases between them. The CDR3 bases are TGTGCCACCAGTGACCCGCACCGTGCTAAAGATACGCAGTATTTT. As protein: CATSDPHRAKDTQYF.

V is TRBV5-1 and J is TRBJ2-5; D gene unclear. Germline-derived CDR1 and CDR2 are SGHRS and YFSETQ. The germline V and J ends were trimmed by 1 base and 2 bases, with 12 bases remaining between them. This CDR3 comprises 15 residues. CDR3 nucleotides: TGCGCCAGCAGCTTGTCTCCCACAATTCAAGAGACCCAGTACTTC. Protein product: CASSLSPTIQETQYF. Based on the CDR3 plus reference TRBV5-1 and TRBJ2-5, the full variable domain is KAGVTQTPRYLIKTRGQQVTLSCSPISGHRSVSWYQQTPGQGLQFLFEYFSETQRNKGNFPGRFSGRQFSNSRSEMNVSTLELGDSALYLCASSLSPTIQETQYFGPGTRLLVL.

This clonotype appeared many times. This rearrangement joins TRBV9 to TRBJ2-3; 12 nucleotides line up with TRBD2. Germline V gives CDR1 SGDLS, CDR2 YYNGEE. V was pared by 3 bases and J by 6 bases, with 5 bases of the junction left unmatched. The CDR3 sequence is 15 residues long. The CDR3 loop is CASSEKTSGSDTQYF. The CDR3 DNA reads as TGTGCCAGCAGCGAAAAGACTAGCGGGAGCGATACGCAGTATTTT. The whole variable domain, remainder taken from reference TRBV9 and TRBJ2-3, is DSGVTQTPKHLITATGQRVTLRCSPRSGDLSVYWYQQSLDQGLQFLIQYYNGEERAKGNILERFSAQQFPDLHSELNLSSLELGDSALYFCASSEKTSGSDTQYFGPGTRLTVL.

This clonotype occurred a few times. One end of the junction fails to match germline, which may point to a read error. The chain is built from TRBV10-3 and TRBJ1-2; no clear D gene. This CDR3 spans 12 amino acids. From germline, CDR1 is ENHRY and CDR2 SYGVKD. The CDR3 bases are TGTGCCATCACTGAGAACAACTATGGCTACACCTTC. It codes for CAITENNYGYTF.

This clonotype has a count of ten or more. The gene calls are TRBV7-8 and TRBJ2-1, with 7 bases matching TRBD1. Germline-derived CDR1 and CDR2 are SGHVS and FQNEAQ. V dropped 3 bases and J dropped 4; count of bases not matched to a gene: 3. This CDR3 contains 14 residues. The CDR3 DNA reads TGTGCCAGCAGCTTCTACAGGGGATACAATGAGCAGTTCTTC. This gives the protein CASSFYRGYNEQFF.